This is a list of T cell receptor beta chains from one sample in a study of CD8+ T cells in alopecia areata. This table comes from immunoSEQ multiplex PCR, and its TCRdb copy is limited to in-frame clones, with some not included. The table shows about 140,000 clones, with roughly 54% occurring only once. The sample here was CD8+ T cells sorted from blood, taken at week 4, from a patient treated with tofacitinib. All receptors come from a human donor with alopecia areata. Both conserved end residues are part of each CDR3. Fields, in order: clone size, J gene, D gene, V gene, CDR3 length, CDR3 protein, CDR3 DNA. D genes are given only for firm matches. Size tells how often a clone was seen (once, few, many) or the class of an expanded clone, and some rows leave it out.

abundance: few
j_gene: TRBJ1-1
d_gene: -
v_gene: TRBV5-5
len: 11
CDR3aa: CASSSGAKAFF
CDR3nt: TGTGCCAGCAGCTCCGGGGCCAAAGCTTTCTTT

abundance: -
j_gene: TRBJ2-7
d_gene: -
v_gene: TRBV29-1
len: 11
CDR3aa: CSVEGLGEQYF
CDR3nt: TGCAGCGTGGAGGGCCTGGGGGAGCAGTACTTC

abundance: -
j_gene: TRBJ2-7
d_gene: -
v_gene: TRBV27
len: 12
CDR3aa: CASSLNSYEQYF
CDR3nt: TGTGCCAGCAGTTTAAACAGCTACGAGCAGTACTTC

abundance: -
j_gene: TRBJ2-3
d_gene: -
v_gene: TRBV27
len: 14
CDR3aa: CASSGRRALDTQYF
CDR3nt: TGTGCCAGCAGTGGACGGAGGGCCCTAGATACGCAGTATTTT

abundance: -
j_gene: TRBJ2-7
d_gene: -
v_gene: TRBV11-2
len: 13
CDR3aa: CASRWDGSYEQYF
CDR3nt: TGTGCCAGCCGCTGGGACGGCTCCTACGAGCAGTACTTC

abundance: few
j_gene: TRBJ2-7
d_gene: TRBD1
v_gene: TRBV19
len: 13
CDR3aa: CASSLRGSDEQYF
CDR3nt: TGTGCCAGTAGTCTCAGGGGGAGCGACGAGCAGTACTTC

abundance: few
j_gene: TRBJ2-3
d_gene: -
v_gene: TRBV7-3
len: 17
CDR3aa: CASSPRGTTGSTDTQYF
CDR3nt: TGTGCCAGCAGCCCCAGGGGGACTACCGGAAGCACAGATACGCAGTATTTT

abundance: -
j_gene: TRBJ2-5
d_gene: -
v_gene: TRBV4-1
len: 14
CDR3aa: CASSLREQGETQYF
CDR3nt: TGCGCCAGCAGCCTCCGGGAGCAGGGGGAGACCCAGTACTTC

abundance: -
j_gene: TRBJ2-2
d_gene: -
v_gene: TRBV29-1
len: 15
CDR3aa: CSVGSSVSATGELFF
CDR3nt: TGCAGCGTTGGATCTAGCGTATCGGCCACCGGGGAGCTGTTTTTT

abundance: -
j_gene: TRBJ1-1
d_gene: TRBD1
v_gene: TRBV2
len: 13
CDR3aa: CASRTDRAGEAFF
CDR3nt: TGTGCCAGCAGAACCGACAGGGCAGGAGAAGCTTTCTTT

abundance: -
j_gene: TRBJ1-2
d_gene: TRBD1
v_gene: TRBV2
len: 15
CDR3aa: CASSETGAMNYGYTF
CDR3nt: TGTGCCAGCAGTGAAACAGGGGCTATGAACTATGGCTACACCTTC

abundance: -
j_gene: TRBJ1-2
d_gene: -
v_gene: TRBV4-2
len: 15
CDR3aa: CASSQETGGADGYTF
CDR3nt: TGTGCCAGCAGCCAAGAGACTGGGGGCGCGGATGGCTACACCTTC

abundance: -
j_gene: TRBJ1-2
d_gene: -
v_gene: TRBV30
len: 15
CDR3aa: CAWSESVIAGLSYTF
CDR3nt: TGTGCCTGGAGTGAATCGGTAATCGCTGGACTGAGCTACACCTTC

abundance: -
j_gene: TRBJ1-5
d_gene: -
v_gene: TRBV6-6
len: 14
CDR3aa: CASQRGANNQPQHF
CDR3nt: TGTGCCAGCCAAAGGGGCGCAAACAATCAGCCCCAGCATTTT

abundance: -
j_gene: TRBJ1-1
d_gene: TRBD1
v_gene: TRBV29-1
len: 12
CDR3aa: CSGGQPDTEAFF
CDR3nt: TGCAGCGGGGGACAGCCGGACACTGAAGCTTTCTTT

abundance: -
j_gene: TRBJ1-1
d_gene: -
v_gene: TRBV10-3
len: 15
CDR3aa: CAISDDWDTNTEAFF
CDR3nt: TGTGCCATCAGTGATGATTGGGATACGAACACTGAAGCTTTCTTT

abundance: -
j_gene: TRBJ1-5
d_gene: -
v_gene: TRBV19
len: 14
CDR3aa: CASNLWTGNQPQHF
CDR3nt: TGTGCCAGTAACCTTTGGACAGGCAATCAGCCCCAGCATTTT

abundance: few
j_gene: TRBJ2-7
d_gene: -
v_gene: TRBV7-9
len: 13
CDR3aa: CASSLSGLDEQYF
CDR3nt: TGTGCCAGCAGCTTATCGGGATTAGACGAGCAGTACTTC

abundance: few
j_gene: TRBJ2-7
d_gene: -
v_gene: TRBV5-6
len: 13
CDR3aa: CASSLPGFNEQYF
CDR3nt: TGTGCCAGCAGCCTTCCGGGGTTTAACGAGCAGTACTTC

abundance: -
j_gene: TRBJ1-5
d_gene: -
v_gene: TRBV9
len: 13
CDR3aa: CASSDTGNQPQHF
CDR3nt: TGTGCCAGCAGCGATACGGGAAATCAGCCCCAGCATTTT

abundance: -
j_gene: TRBJ2-3
d_gene: -
v_gene: TRBV2
len: 14
CDR3aa: CASGPEGGTDTQYF
CDR3nt: TGTGCCAGCGGGCCGGAGGGGGGCACAGATACGCAGTATTTT

abundance: -
j_gene: TRBJ2-1
d_gene: -
v_gene: TRBV13
len: 13
CDR3aa: CASSLGAGNEQFF
CDR3nt: TGTGCCAGCAGCTTAGGCGCCGGGAATGAGCAGTTCTTC

abundance: -
j_gene: TRBJ2-3
d_gene: TRBD1
v_gene: TRBV30
len: 16
CDR3aa: CAWTDWRQGRLDTQYF
CDR3nt: TGTGCCTGGACCGACTGGAGACAGGGTAGACTTGATACGCAGTATTTT

abundance: -
j_gene: TRBJ2-3
d_gene: -
v_gene: TRBV25-1
len: 13
CDR3aa: CASSENDGDTQYF
CDR3nt: TGTGCCAGCAGTGAGAATGATGGGGATACGCAGTATTTT

abundance: few
j_gene: TRBJ1-2
d_gene: -
v_gene: TRBV14
len: 13
CDR3aa: CASSQPGGEGYTF
CDR3nt: TGTGCCAGCAGCCAGCCGGGGGGGGAAGGCTACACCTTC

abundance: once
j_gene: TRBJ1-1
d_gene: -
v_gene: TRBV29-1
len: 13
CDR3aa: CSAAPGMNTEAFF
CDR3nt: TGCAGCGCCGCCCCCGGGATGAACACTGAAGCTTTCTTT

abundance: -
j_gene: TRBJ2-2
d_gene: -
v_gene: TRBV9
len: 17
CDR3aa: CASSVAVLAENTGELFF
CDR3nt: TGTGCCAGCAGCGTAGCGGTACTAGCAGAAAACACCGGGGAGCTGTTTTTT

abundance: once
j_gene: TRBJ1-2
d_gene: TRBD1
v_gene: TRBV7-3
len: 15
CDR3aa: CASSLMRTGNDGYTF
CDR3nt: TGTGCCAGCAGCTTAATGCGGACAGGGAATGATGGCTACACCTTC

abundance: -
j_gene: TRBJ2-7
d_gene: -
v_gene: TRBV7-3
len: 13
CDR3aa: CASSLDPSYEQYF
CDR3nt: TGTGCCAGCAGTCTCGACCCTAGTTACGAGCAGTACTTC

abundance: -
j_gene: TRBJ2-3
d_gene: TRBD1
v_gene: TRBV27
len: 13
CDR3aa: CASSDRGADTQYF
CDR3nt: TGTGCCAGCAGTGACAGGGGCGCAGATACGCAGTATTTT

abundance: -
j_gene: TRBJ2-1
d_gene: TRBD1
v_gene: TRBV9
len: 13
CDR3aa: CASSVGGGQEQFF
CDR3nt: TGTGCCAGCAGCGTAGGAGGGGGACAGGAGCAGTTCTTC

abundance: few
j_gene: TRBJ2-1
d_gene: TRBD1
v_gene: TRBV7-2
len: 15
CDR3aa: CASSQGTGPYNEQFF
CDR3nt: TGTGCCAGCAGCCAGGGGACAGGGCCCTACAATGAGCAGTTCTTC

abundance: -
j_gene: TRBJ1-2
d_gene: -
v_gene: TRBV5-6
len: 14
CDR3aa: CASSLVGDHYGYTF
CDR3nt: TGTGCCAGCAGCTTGGTCGGGGACCACTATGGCTACACCTTC

abundance: -
j_gene: TRBJ1-2
d_gene: -
v_gene: TRBV27
len: 14
CDR3aa: CASSLEQGYPGYTF
CDR3nt: TGTGCCAGCAGTTTGGAGCAGGGGTACCCTGGCTACACCTTC

abundance: -
j_gene: TRBJ2-7
d_gene: -
v_gene: TRBV7-8
len: 14
CDR3aa: CASSPPRQSYEQYF
CDR3nt: TGTGCCAGCAGCCCCCCCCGGCAATCCTACGAGCAGTACTTC

abundance: -
j_gene: TRBJ2-2
d_gene: -
v_gene: TRBV5-6
len: 12
CDR3aa: CASSFYGGELFF
CDR3nt: TGTGCCAGCAGCTTTTACGGCGGGGAGCTGTTTTTT

abundance: -
j_gene: TRBJ1-6
d_gene: -
v_gene: TRBV9
len: 17
CDR3aa: CASSVDVANQLSSPLHF
CDR3nt: TGTGCCAGCAGCGTAGACGTGGCGAATCAGCTCTCCTCACCCCTCCACTTT

abundance: few
j_gene: TRBJ2-7
d_gene: -
v_gene: TRBV29-1
len: 10
CDR3aa: CSVGQDEQYF
CDR3nt: TGCAGCGTTGGTCAAGACGAGCAGTACTTC

abundance: -
j_gene: TRBJ2-2
d_gene: -
v_gene: TRBV4-1
len: 15
CDR3aa: CASSQGSGFAGELFF
CDR3nt: TGCGCCAGCAGCCAAGGTTCCGGATTTGCCGGGGAGCTGTTTTTT